This T cell receptor beta chain comes out of a study of control samples from healthy donors and cancer patients. TCRdb keeps only in-frame clones here, not all; method: immunoSEQ multiplex PCR. The sample has over 7,500 clones; roughly 91% are singletons. CDR1 is SGDLS and CDR2 is YYNGEE in the germline V gene. The CDR3 consists of 15 residues. This chain uses TRBV9 with TRBJ2-5; TRBD1 might be the D (6 bases). The tail of the sequence fits TRBJ2-7 better, so the J call may be wrong. The source is a man in his sixties with colorectal cancer. The sequenced sample was PBMCs. CDR3 DNA: TGTGCCAGCAGCGTAGAAGGGACACCGCCCTACGAGCAGTACTTC. This sequence encodes CASSVEGTPPYEQYF.